The 28 T cell receptor beta chains reported below all come from one sample, sequenced in a study of CXCR3-negative and CXCR3-positive naive CD8 T cells. The authors prepared UMI-labeled TRB cDNA libraries by 5' RACE. From its re-call of the 5' RACE reads, TCRdb lists each CDR3 protein once, without DNA. Recorded for this sample: some 150,000 distinct CDR3 sequences. What these receptors recognize is not known. Study-wide results and caveats: When CXCR3-positive naive cells were set against CXCR3-negative naive cells, the former had more hydrophobic TRB CDR3s.

The sequenced material came from naive CXCR3+ CD8+ T cells from blood. As for subset: CD45RO-CCR7+CD27+CD95- naive CD8+ T cells expressing CXCR3 (TNR3+). The receptors were sampled from a human donor in good health. Some clones in this sample may be carry-over from other donors' samples.

The J gene is TRBJ2-7, the V gene TRBV6-6. The germline gives CDR1 MNHNY, CDR2 SVGAGI (reference sequence). The CDR3 covers 11 residues. This CDR3 is CATLLGNEQYF.

The chain combines TRBV29-1 with TRBJ2-1; TCRdb's D call of TRBD2 is untestable without DNA. Germline V gene data show CDR1 as SQVTM and CDR2 as ANQGSEA. CDR3 length equals 14 residues. CDR3 amino acids: CSVVSSGAYNEQFF.

This chain links TRBV20-1 with TRBJ1-5; TCRdb gives TRBD1 as the D gene, but with no DNA this cannot be confirmed. The CDR3 covers 14 residues. Germline V gene lookup returns CDR1 DFQATT and CDR2 SNEGSKA (reference sequence). This CDR3 reads CSASQNRDPQPQHF.

The rearrangement uses TRBV7-9 and TRBJ2-1; TCRdb designates TRBD1, a call that cannot be tested without DNA. Germline CDR1 is SEHNR and CDR2 is FQNEAQ (reference sequence). The CDR3 runs to 16 residues. CDR3 residues: CASSGPGASSYNEQFF. Together with reference TRBV7-9 and TRBJ2-1, the CDR3 gives the full variable domain: DTGVSQNPRHKITKRGQNVTFRCDPISEHNRLYWYRQTLGQGPEFLTYFQNEAQLEKSRLLSDRFSAERPKGSFSTLEIQRTEQGDSAMYLCASSGPGASSYNEQFFGPGTRLTVL.

The V gene is TRBV21-1, the J gene TRBJ1-1; no DNA is available, so the TRBD1 call from TCRdb remains unchecked. TRBV21-1 is an annotated pseudogene. CDR3 length equals 14 residues. CDR3 sequence reads: CASNRGGLDTEAFF.

The chain links TRBV2 to TRBJ2-7; TCRdb lists TRBD1, though no DNA is available to test this call. This CDR3 contains 14 residues. The germline V gene encodes CDR1 SNHLY and CDR2 FYNNEI. CDR3 sequence reads: CASSGTESSYEQYF. Looking up the rest from reference TRBV2 and TRBJ2-7 gives the full variable domain: EPEVTQTPSHQVTQMGQEVILRCVPISNHLYFYWYRQILGQKVEFLVSFYNNEISEKSEIFDDQFSVERPDGSNFTLKIRSTKLEDSAMYFCASSGTESSYEQYFGPGTRLTVT.

The chain couples TRBV11-2 to TRBJ2-7. CDR1 SGHAT and CDR2 FQNNGV come from the germline V gene. The CDR3 has 14 residues. The CDR3 protein is CASSFIISPYEQYF.

The V call is TRBV29-1, the J call TRBJ2-5; checking the TCRdb D call of TRBD2 is not possible without DNA. The CDR3 totals 15 residues. The germline gives CDR1 SQVTM, CDR2 ANQGSEA. CDR3 sequence: CSGGDRTRSQETQYF. The variable domain in full, completed from reference TRBV29-1 and TRBJ2-5, reads SAVISQKPSRDICQRGTSLTIQCQVDSQVTMMFWYRQQPGQSLTLIATANQGSEATYESGFVIDKFPISRPNLTFSTLTVSNMSPEDSSIYLCSGGDRTRSQETQYFGPGTRLLVL.

The J gene is TRBJ2-3, the V gene TRBV29-1; TCRdb gives TRBD1 as the D gene, but with no DNA this cannot be confirmed. The CDR3 spans 13 residues. Germline CDR1 reads SQVTM; CDR2 reads ANQGSEA. CDR3 region: CSVIGERVDTQYF.

CDR3 amino acids: CASSQDRGAPYEQYF. J is TRBJ2-7 and V is TRBV4-3; with no DNA, the TCRdb D assignment of TRBD1 cannot be verified. CDR1 and CDR2 (germline): LGHNA, YSLEER. The CDR3 runs 15 residues.

V usage is TRBV5-6 and J usage is TRBJ2-1; the TCRdb D gene call, TRBD2, has no DNA to confirm it. Germline CDR1 SGHDT, CDR2 YYEEEE. The CDR3 length is 14 residues. CDR3: CASVSLAGVYEQFF.

This chain links TRBV2 with TRBJ2-7; the TRBD2 assignment by TCRdb is unverifiable without DNA. From germline, CDR1 is SNHLY and CDR2 FYNNEI. The CDR3 spans 15 residues. CDR3 amino acids: CASRLASGDFYEQYF.

The chain links TRBV6-2 or TRBV6-3 to TRBJ2-7; TCRdb's D gene call, TRBD1, goes unchecked for lack of DNA. CDR3 size: 14 residues. Looked up from germline, CDR1 is MNHEY and CDR2 is SVGEGT. CDR3 region: CASNLVGTAPEQYF.

The V call is TRBV5-6, the J call TRBJ2-1. Germline V gene lookup returns CDR1 SGHDT and CDR2 YYEEEE. This CDR3 is 11 amino acids long. CDR3 loop: CASSFENEQFF.

CDR3 sequence reads: CASRGTGEETQYF. J is TRBJ2-5 and V is TRBV7-3; the TCRdb call, TRBD1, lacks DNA for checking. From germline, CDR1 is SGHTA and CDR2 FQGTGA. There are 13 residues in the CDR3.

The chain couples TRBV4-3 to TRBJ1-4; TCRdb names TRBD1, which stays unverified in the absence of DNA. This CDR3 contains 16 residues. Germline V gives CDR1 LGHNA, CDR2 YSLEER. The CDR3 is CASSQDEGDLREKLFF.

The chain couples TRBV6-2 or TRBV6-3 to TRBJ2-7. In germline, CDR1 is MNHEY, CDR2 SVGEGT. The CDR3 has 14 amino acids. CDR3 residues: CASSTTGAPYEQYF.

The genes are TRBV29-1 and TRBJ2-7; TCRdb proposes TRBD1, but this gene call is untestable without DNA. Germline CDR1 SQVTM, CDR2 ANQGSEA. There are 14 residues in the CDR3. The CDR3 region is CSVEGTGLYSEQYF.

The J gene is TRBJ2-7, the V gene TRBV9. Germline CDR1 SGDLS, CDR2 YYNGEE. CDR3 size: 13 residues. CDR3: CASSVGLSYEQYF.

The gene calls are TRBV5-1 and TRBJ2-7; absent DNA, TCRdb's TRBD1 call cannot be checked. The length of the CDR3 is 15 residues. Germline CDR1 is SGHRS and CDR2 is YFSETQ. CDR3 sequence reads: CASRRGQGASYEQYF.

The rearrangement joins TRBV7-2 to TRBJ2-1; TCRdb picks TRBD1, but there is no DNA to check that call. CDR3 length: 14 residues. Germline V CDR1 and CDR2: SGHTA, FQGNSA. This CDR3 is CASSPQQGWDEQFF.

The V gene is TRBV10-3, the J gene TRBJ2-3. This CDR3 spans 14 amino acids. Germline-derived CDR1 and CDR2 are ENHRY and SYGVKD. CDR3 protein: CAISEEEGTDTQYF.

V and J are TRBV19 and TRBJ2-2. The CDR3 is made up of 15 amino acids. Germline CDR1 reads LNHDA; CDR2 reads SQIVND (reference sequence). CDR3: CATSPGARSTGELFF.

The chain couples TRBV7-2 to TRBJ1-2. CDR1 is SGHTA, CDR2 FQGNSA, per germline. This CDR3 contains 15 residues. CDR3 sequence reads: CASSLGSYANYGYTF.

The V call is TRBV9, the J call TRBJ2-7; as DNA is missing, the TRBD2 call by TCRdb cannot be tested. The V gene's germline CDR1 is SGDLS and CDR2 YYNGEE. CDR3 size: 14 residues. CDR3: CASSVGRGPYEQYF.

The chain carries TRBV7-2 and TRBJ2-1; absent DNA, TCRdb's TRBD1 call cannot be checked. This CDR3 contains 13 residues. Germline V lookup: CDR1 SGHTA, CDR2 FQGNSA. CDR3 protein: CASSSPGAHEQFF.

This chain joins TRBV15 and TRBJ2-7. This CDR3 comprises 15 residues. CDR1 is LNHNV, CDR2 YYDKDF, per germline (reference sequence). The CDR3: CATSPQTGSAYEQYF.

The chain uses TRBV7-9 and TRBJ1-2. The germline V gene encodes CDR1 SEHNR and CDR2 FQNEAQ (reference sequence). The CDR3 contains 13 residues. The CDR3 loop reads CASLPAGEYGYTF.